This TCR beta chain appears in the sequencing data of a study of tumor-infiltrating lymphocytes in oesophageal squamous cell carcinoma. The CDR3 spans 15 residues. The V gene lost 5 bases and the J gene lost 12 bases, with 23 bases spanning the gap. CDR1 SGHTA and CDR2 FQGTGA come from the germline V gene. TCRdb fed the PCR reads into MiXCR, producing one record per CDR3 protein. The sample yields about 21,000 distinct CDR3 sequences, around 39% seen once. This TCR derives from a male donor with esophageal squamous cell carcinoma. Input material: esophageal tumor tissue. The chain recombines TRBV7-3 with TRBJ2-1; D perhaps matches TRBD2 (5 bases). In DNA, the CDR3 is TGTGCCAGCAGCGAGGACCTTCCTAGCACAGATACGCAGTTCTTC. Its translation is CASSEDLPSTDTQFF.